The clone carrying this T cell receptor beta chain has only a few counts. The antigen remains undetermined. V lost 7 bases to trimming and J lost 4 bases, with 14 bases between them. Germline V gives CDR1 ENHRY, CDR2 SYGVKD. This CDR3 has 14 residues. TCRdb analysed the reads with MiXCR anew, one entry per CDR3 protein. The repertoire holds 370,000 or so distinct CDR3 sequences, with nearly 35% as singletons. The source of the sample is a study of T cell repertoires in cytomegalovirus infection. For the study at large: In the study, CMV epitopes included recently identified HLA-C-restricted and well-studied HLA-B-restricted ones.

The V gene is TRBV10-3, the J gene TRBJ1-3, with TRBD1 as a possible D gene (6 bases). The sequence was obtained from a human donor in good health (CMV status not recorded). Some clones in this sample may be carry-over from other donors' samples. The sample consisted of cultured PBMCs, taken from culture after CMV antigen stimulation. The CDR3 DNA is TGTGCCATCATGGAAGGAGGGGGGGGAAACACCATATATTTT. Translation: CAIMEGGGGNTIYF.